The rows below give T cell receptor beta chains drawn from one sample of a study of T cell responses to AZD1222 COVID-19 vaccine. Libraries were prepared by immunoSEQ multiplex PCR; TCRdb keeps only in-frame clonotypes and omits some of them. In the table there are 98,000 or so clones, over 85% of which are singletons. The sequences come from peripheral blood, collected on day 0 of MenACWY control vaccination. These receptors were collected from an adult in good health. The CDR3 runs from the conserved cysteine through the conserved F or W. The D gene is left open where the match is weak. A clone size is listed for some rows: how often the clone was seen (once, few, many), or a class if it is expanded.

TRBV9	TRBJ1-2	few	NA	CASSEQRRSQIYGYTF	TGTGCCAGCAGCGAGCAGCGTAGGTCACAGATCTATGGCTACACCTTC
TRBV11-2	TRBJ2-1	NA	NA	CASRLRGTPLDEQFF	TGTGCCAGCAGACTACGGGGGACCCCACTTGATGAGCAGTTCTTC
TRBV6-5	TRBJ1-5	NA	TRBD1	CASSYSNQGGQPQHF	TGTGCCAGCAGTTACTCGAACCAGGGGGGTCAGCCCCAGCATTTT
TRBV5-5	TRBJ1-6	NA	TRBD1	CASSLGDRGFGKDSPLHF	TGTGCCAGCAGCTTGGGGGACAGGGGGTTCGGGAAAGATTCACCCCTCCACTTT
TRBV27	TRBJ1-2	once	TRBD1	CASSWGQDTYGYTF	TGTGCCAGCAGTTGGGGACAGGACACCTATGGCTACACCTTC
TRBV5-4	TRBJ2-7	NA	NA	CASSLVGQTYEQYF	TGTGCCAGCAGCTTGGTCGGCCAGACCTACGAGCAGTACTTC
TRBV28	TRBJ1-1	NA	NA	CASRRGGGTTEAFF	TGTGCCAGCAGAAGAGGGGGGGGCACCACTGAAGCTTTCTTT
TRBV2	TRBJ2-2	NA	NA	CASSPGLGELFF	TGTGCCAGCAGTCCCGGGCTCGGGGAGCTGTTTTTT
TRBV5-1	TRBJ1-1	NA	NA	CASSNQGQTSTEAFF	TGCGCCAGCAGTAACCAGGGCCAAACCAGCACTGAAGCTTTCTTT
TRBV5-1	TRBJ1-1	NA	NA	CASRRQLSMNTEAFF	TGCGCCAGCAGGCGTCAGCTTTCCATGAACACTGAAGCTTTCTTT
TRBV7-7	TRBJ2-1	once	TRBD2	CASSLATSLLYNEQFF	TGTGCTAGCAGCTTAGCGACTAGCCTTTTGTACAATGAGCAGTTCTTC
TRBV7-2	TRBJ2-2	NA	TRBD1	CASSPRDRTRGELFF	TGTGCCAGCAGCCCGCGGGACAGGACCCGAGGGGAGCTGTTTTTT
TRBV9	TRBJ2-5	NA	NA	CASSRTDTQETQYF	TGTGCCAGCAGCCGTACAGATACACAAGAGACCCAGTACTTC
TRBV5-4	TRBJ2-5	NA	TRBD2	CASSSPAGIKETQYF	TGTGCCAGCAGCTCCCCAGCGGGGATAAAGGAGACCCAGTACTTC
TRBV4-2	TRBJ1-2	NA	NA	CASSQDDLGVGYGYTF	TGTGCCAGCAGCCAGGATGATCTTGGTGTGGGCTATGGCTACACCTTC
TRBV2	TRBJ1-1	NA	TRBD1	CASMGQGNTEAFF	TGTGCCAGCATGGGACAGGGGAACACTGAAGCTTTCTTT
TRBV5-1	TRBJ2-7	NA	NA	CASRYADTGGGEQYF	TGCGCCAGCAGATACGCCGACACAGGAGGCGGCGAGCAGTACTTC
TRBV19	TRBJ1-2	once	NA	CASSNPSRYGYTF	TGTGCCAGCTCAAACCCCTCGCGCTACGGCTACACCTTC
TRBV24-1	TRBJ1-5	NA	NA	CATSVGRGSGNQPQHF	TGTGCCACCAGTGTAGGCAGGGGCAGTGGCAATCAGCCCCAGCATTTT
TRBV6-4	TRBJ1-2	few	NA	CASSVLTRAEDGYTF	TGTGCCAGCAGTGTCCTTACAAGGGCGGAGGATGGCTACACCTTC
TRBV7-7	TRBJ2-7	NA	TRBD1	CASSPTPRGSSSYEQYF	TGTGCTAGCAGCCCAACCCCCAGGGGGTCGAGCTCCTACGAGCAGTACTTC
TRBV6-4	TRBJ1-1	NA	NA	CASSDRGNGNTEAFF	TGTGCCAGCAGTGACAGAGGGAACGGGAACACTGAAGCTTTCTTT
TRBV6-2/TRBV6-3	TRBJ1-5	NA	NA	CASSYVLNQPQHF	TGTGCCAGCAGTTACGTCCTAAATCAGCCCCAGCATTTT
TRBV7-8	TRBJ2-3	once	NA	CASSPTSDTQYF	TGTGCCAGCAGCCCCACCTCCGATACGCAGTATTTT
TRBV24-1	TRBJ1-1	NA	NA	CATSDLLSDTNTEAFF	TGTGCCACCAGTGATTTGCTCTCGGACACCAACACTGAAGCTTTCTTT
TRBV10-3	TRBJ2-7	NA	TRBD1	CAIRSSGGGYEQYF	TGTGCCATCAGGTCGTCAGGGGGCGGGTACGAGCAGTACTTC
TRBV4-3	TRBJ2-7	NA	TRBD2	CASSQVPSGGDEQYF	TGCGCCAGCAGCCAAGTGCCTAGCGGGGGGGACGAGCAGTACTTC
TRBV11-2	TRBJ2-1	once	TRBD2	CASSLQLRGRGGRDEQFF	TGTGCCAGCAGCCTCCAACTACGGGGGCGGGGGGGCCGCGATGAGCAGTTCTTC
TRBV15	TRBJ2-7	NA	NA	CATSRGGSSYEQYF	TGTGCCACCAGCAGAGGCGGCAGCTCCTACGAGCAGTACTTC
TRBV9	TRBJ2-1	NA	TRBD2	CASSVAKGLASGNEQFF	TGTGCCAGCAGCGTAGCTAAAGGACTAGCATCCGGGAATGAGCAGTTCTTC
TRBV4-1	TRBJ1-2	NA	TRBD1	CASSQDHYGQARISSGYTF	TGCGCCAGCAGCCAAGATCATTATGGACAGGCCCGAATAAGTTCGGGCTACACCTTC
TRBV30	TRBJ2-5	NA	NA	CAWSVVKETQYF	TGTGCCTGGAGTGTGGTAAAAGAGACCCAGTACTTC
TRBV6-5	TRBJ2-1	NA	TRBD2	CASRPGGPSDNEQFF	TGTGCCAGCAGACCGGGGGGGCCTTCGGACAATGAGCAGTTCTTC
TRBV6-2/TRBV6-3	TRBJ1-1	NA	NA	CASSSSPGRGEAFF	TGTGCCAGCAGCTCCTCTCCGGGACGGGGCGAAGCTTTCTTT
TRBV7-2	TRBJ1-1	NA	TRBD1	CASSLAQGSTEAFF	TGTGCCAGCAGCTTAGCACAGGGGTCCACTGAAGCTTTCTTT
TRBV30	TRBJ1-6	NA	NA	CAWSVLENSPLHF	TGTGCCTGGAGTGTACTGGAAAATTCACCCCTCCACTTT
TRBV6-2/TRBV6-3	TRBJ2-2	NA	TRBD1	CASSRQGTGELFF	TGTGCCAGCAGTAGACAGGGCACCGGGGAGCTGTTTTTT
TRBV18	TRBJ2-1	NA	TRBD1	CASSPTGQGAGNEQFF	TGTGCCAGCTCACCCACAGGGCAGGGGGCAGGTAATGAGCAGTTCTTC
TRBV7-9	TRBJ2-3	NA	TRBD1	CASSYRRDRSTDTQYF	TGTGCCAGCAGCTACCGTCGGGACAGAAGCACAGATACGCAGTATTTT
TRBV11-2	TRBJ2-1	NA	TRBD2	CASSLGFSGGPYNEQFF	TGTGCCAGCAGCTTAGGTTTTAGCGGGGGGCCCTACAATGAGCAGTTCTTC
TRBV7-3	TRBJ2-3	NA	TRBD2	CASSSRGVNTDTQYF	TGTGCCAGCAGCTCGCGGGGGGTAAACACAGATACGCAGTATTTT
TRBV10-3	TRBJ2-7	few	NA	CAISPPDSSYEQYF	TGTGCCATCAGTCCACCGGACAGTTCCTACGAGCAGTACTTC
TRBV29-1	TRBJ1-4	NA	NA	CSVRSATDTNEKLFF	TGCAGCGTCCGGAGCGCGACAGACACCAATGAAAAACTGTTTTTT
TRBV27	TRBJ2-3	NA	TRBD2	CASSYGSGPHGTQYF	TGTGCCAGCAGTTATGGTAGCGGGCCCCACGGTACGCAGTATTTT
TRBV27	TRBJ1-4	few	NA	CASSSTGEGEKLFF	TGTGCCAGCAGTTCAACCGGGGAAGGCGAAAAACTGTTTTTT
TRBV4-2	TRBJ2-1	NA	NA	CASSQDYGSNNEQFF	TGTGCCAGCAGCCAAGACTACGGGTCTAACAATGAGCAGTTCTTC
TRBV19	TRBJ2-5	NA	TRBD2	CASSRRLAGGKETQYF	TGTGCCAGTAGTAGAAGACTAGCGGGGGGGAAAGAGACCCAGTACTTC
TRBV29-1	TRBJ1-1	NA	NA	CSVLAQGGTEAFF	TGCAGCGTTCTCGCACAGGGAGGCACTGAAGCTTTCTTT
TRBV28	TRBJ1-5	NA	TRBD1	CASTFDRVYQPQHF	TGTGCCAGCACCTTTGACAGGGTCTATCAGCCCCAGCATTTT
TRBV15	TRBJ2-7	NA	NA	CATSRDLWTAHEQYF	TGTGCCACCAGCAGAGATCTTTGGACAGCTCACGAGCAGTACTTC
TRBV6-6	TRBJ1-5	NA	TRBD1	CASSRGTGDQPQHF	TGTGCCAGCAGCCGAGGGACAGGGGATCAGCCCCAGCATTTT
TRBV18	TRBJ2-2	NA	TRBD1	CASSPWTGLSAGELFF	TGTGCCAGCTCACCATGGACAGGGCTCTCCGCCGGGGAGCTGTTTTTT
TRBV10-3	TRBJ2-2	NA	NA	CAISESTGSAGELFF	TGTGCCATCAGTGAGTCGACGGGGAGCGCCGGGGAGCTGTTTTTT
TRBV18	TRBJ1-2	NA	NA	CASSPSGTNYGYTF	TGTGCCAGCTCACCATCTGGGACGAACTATGGCTACACCTTC
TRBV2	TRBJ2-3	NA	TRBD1	CASSPNGDRTDTQYF	TGTGCCAGCAGTCCGAATGGGGACAGAACAGATACGCAGTATTTT
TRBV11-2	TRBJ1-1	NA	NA	CASSHYMGRRENAEAFF	TGTGCCAGCAGCCACTATATGGGTAGGCGGGAGAACGCTGAAGCTTTCTTT
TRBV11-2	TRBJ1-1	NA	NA	CATGRGGGTEAFF	TGTGCCACAGGCCGGGGGGGAGGGACTGAAGCTTTCTTT
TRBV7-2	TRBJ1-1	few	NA	CASSLDPGSVAFF	TGTGCCAGCAGCTTAGACCCGGGTTCGGTAGCTTTCTTT
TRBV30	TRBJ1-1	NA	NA	CAWSRGSLAFF	TGTGCCTGGAGCAGGGGATCCTTAGCTTTCTTT